There are a few counts of the clone carrying this T cell receptor (beta chain). This specimen belongs to a study of spatial heterogeneity in lung cancer. The germline CDR1 and CDR2 sequences are SNHLY and FYNNEI. This CDR3 is 13 amino acids long. Losses at the gene ends were 8 bases for V and 2 bases for J; bases not matched to a gene: 5. TCRdb reprocessed the 5' RACE reads via MiXCR and lists one record per CDR3 protein. The repertoire has 40,000 or so distinct CDR3 sequences, about 10% of them found once; the top ten carry 17%. The time point denotes: blood at routine non-recurrence follow-up after resection.

This receptor was taken from a female donor with early-stage non-small cell lung cancer. Sample: PBMCs, taken at follow-up. The gene calls are TRBV2 and TRBJ2-7, with 8 bases matching TRBD1. In DNA form, the CDR3 reads TGTGCCAGCCTCGGACAGGGACCCTACGAGCAGTACTTC. Residues: CASLGQGPYEQYF.